These 6 T cell receptor beta chains originate from one sample sequenced in a study of blood T cell repertoires in COVID-19. Profiling relied on immunoSEQ multiplex PCR, and the TCRdb table lists in-frame clones only, not all of them. The table lists about 240,000 clones, roughly 80% of them singletons. Input material: peripheral blood. The receptors here all came from a woman aged 55-69 years with active or convalescent COVID-19.

This clone was detected only once. The chain recombines TRBV23-1 with TRBJ1-1, with 7 bases aligning to TRBD1. TRBV23-1 is an ORF; its function is uncertain. V lost 5 bases to trimming and J lost 3 bases; unmatched junction nucleotides: 3. This CDR3 is built from 13 residues. The CDR3 DNA reads TGCGCCAGCAGTTGCACAGGGGACACTGAAGCTTTCTTT. This translates into CASSCTGDTEAFF.

This clone was recorded only once. The gene calls are TRBV29-1 and TRBJ1-1; D might be TRBD1 (6 bases). The V end was cut by 4 bases, the J end by 4 bases, with 16 bases between. The CDR3 contains 14 residues. Looked up from germline, CDR1 is SQVTM and CDR2 is ANQGSEA. CDR3: CSVGGGARGTEAFF. As DNA, the CDR3 is TGCAGCGTTGGAGGGGGGGCGCGAGGCACTGAAGCTTTCTTT.

In its sample, this clone was seen once. The V call is TRBV7-2, the J call TRBJ2-5, with 15 bases fitting TRBD2. The CDR3 spans 18 residues. J lost 2 bases, V lost 5 bases, and 9 bases had no gene match. From germline, CDR1 is SGHTA and CDR2 FQGNSA. The CDR3 DNA reads as TGTGCCAGCAGCGGAACGGGACTAGCGGGGGGACATCAAGAGACCCAGTACTTC. It translates to CASSGTGLAGGHQETQYF.

The chain combines TRBV19 with TRBJ2-3; possibly TRBD1 for D (6 bases). V was trimmed by 6 bases and J by 4 bases, leaving 14 bases between them. Germline CDR1 LNHDA, CDR2 SQIVND (reference sequence). CDR3 length equals 14 residues. This CDR3 reads CASRPQQGPDTQYF. The CDR3 nucleotides are TGTGCCAGTAGGCCCCAACAGGGTCCAGATACGCAGTATTTT.

The V gene is TRBV27, the J gene TRBJ1-1, with TRBD1 identical over 12 bases. The CDR3 sequence is 18 residues long. Germline V gives CDR1 MNHEY, CDR2 SMNVEV (reference sequence). J gave up 1 base and V 5 bases, and 11 bases lay outside the gene matches. CDR3 amino acids: CASSVTRDRGLGNTEAFF. For the CDR3, the DNA is TGTGCCAGCAGTGTCACCCGGGACAGGGGGCTCGGGAACACTGAAGCTTTCTTT.

The J gene is TRBJ2-7, the V gene TRBV29-1, with D perhaps TRBD1 (5 bases). The CDR3 length is 16 residues. V dropped 3 bases and J dropped 3 bases, with 21 bases sitting between them. CDR1 and CDR2 (germline): SQVTM, ANQGSEA. The CDR3 region has the DNA TGCAGCGTTGAGGCTGATTCCCCAGGGCGGTACTACGAGCAGTACTTC. Residues: CSVEADSPGRYYEQYF.